This is a list of T cell receptor beta chains from one sample in a study of blood T cell repertoires in COVID-19. Measured with immunoSEQ multiplex PCR; TCRdb has only the in-frame clones, and not every one. Counted here are around 400,000 clones, roughly 90% occurring once; the ten biggest clones make up about 0.78%. The source material was PBMCs or T cells enriched from blood (not recorded which). Receptors originate from a woman in her thirties or forties who had been exposed to COVID-19. Both conserved end residues are part of each CDR3. A D gene is named only where the DNA matches it firmly. Clone size is given for some rows only: seen once, a few or many times, or a class if the clone is expanded.

V	J	D	size	CDR3	DNA
TRBV5-7	TRBJ2-3	TRBD1	once	CASSSNIGTGTDTQYF	TGTGCCAGCAGCTCCAACATCGGGACAGGCACAGATACGCAGTATTTT
TRBV5-1	TRBJ2-1	-	-	CASSRLGAVTNEQFF	TGCGCCAGCAGCCGGTTGGGGGCCGTGACCAATGAGCAGTTCTTC
TRBV12-3/TRBV12-4	TRBJ2-5	-	once	CASSLARKETQYF	TGTGCCAGCAGTTTAGCTAGAAAAGAGACCCAGTACTTC
TRBV11-2	TRBJ1-1	-	-	CASSSWQGQFPEAFF	TGTGCCAGCAGCTCTTGGCAAGGACAGTTCCCTGAAGCTTTCTTT
TRBV6-2/TRBV6-3	TRBJ2-1	-	-	CASSYSGNLGGEQFF	TGTGCCAGCAGTTACTCTGGTAACCTGGGAGGTGAGCAGTTCTTC
TRBV7-9	TRBJ2-7	-	-	CASKQGYEQYF	TGTGCCTCAAAACAGGGTTACGAGCAGTACTTC
TRBV27	TRBJ1-2	-	-	CASSLSGGPGGYTF	TGTGCCAGCAGTTTATCGGGGGGGCCGGGTGGCTACACCTTC
TRBV5-4	TRBJ2-2	TRBD2	-	CASNIAGGIGELFF	TGTGCCAGCAACATAGCGGGAGGGATCGGGGAGCTGTTTTTT
TRBV2	TRBJ1-2	-	-	CASSGSNRGYTF	TGTGCCAGCTCAGGATCCAACAGGGGCTACACCTTC
TRBV7-2	TRBJ1-2	-	-	CASSLVTRQGYTF	TGTGCCAGCAGCTTAGTTACCAGGCAAGGCTACACCTTC
TRBV30	TRBJ1-6	TRBD1	-	CAWISPGQGLVSPLHF	TGTGCCTGGATCTCCCCCGGACAGGGATTAGTTTCACCCCTCCACTTT
TRBV4-1	TRBJ2-1	TRBD2	-	CASSPPPSGSANEQFF	TGCGCCAGCAGCCCACCGCCCAGCGGGAGTGCCAATGAGCAGTTCTTC
TRBV27	TRBJ1-2	-	-	CASSFGQGGGYTF	TGTGCCAGCAGTTTTGGCCAGGGAGGGGGCTACACCTTC
TRBV7-9	TRBJ2-1	-	-	CASSLGGHHNEQFF	TGTGCCAGCAGCTTAGGGGGGCACCACAATGAGCAGTTCTTC
TRBV5-6	TRBJ2-4	-	-	CASSEGLKNIQYF	TGTGCCAGCAGCGAAGGACTGAAAAACATTCAGTACTTC
TRBV27	TRBJ1-2	-	-	CASSFRGNYGYTF	TGTGCCAGCAGTTTTCGGGGAAACTATGGCTACACCTTC
TRBV19	TRBJ1-6	-	-	CASNGQNNSPLHF	TGTGCCAGTAACGGACAGAATAATTCACCCCTCCACTTT
TRBV5-8	TRBJ2-5	TRBD1	-	CASRRDRVEETQYF	TGTGCCAGCAGGAGAGACAGGGTGGAAGAGACCCAGTACTTC
TRBV19	TRBJ1-3	-	-	CASKGGRASSGNTIYF	TGTGCCAGTAAGGGCGGCAGGGCCAGCTCTGGAAACACCATATATTTT
TRBV2	TRBJ2-2	TRBD2	few	CASSGTRANTGELFF	TGTGCCAGCAGTGGGACTAGGGCGAACACCGGGGAGCTGTTTTTT
TRBV7-2	TRBJ1-3	-	few	CASSYLEPGNTIYF	TGTGCCAGCAGCTACCTCGAGCCTGGAAACACCATATATTTT
TRBV27	TRBJ2-5	TRBD2	once	CASSLSDGRETQYF	TGTGCCAGCAGTTTATCGGACGGGAGGGAGACCCAGTACTTC